The entry that follows covers one T cell receptor (beta chain) sequence. This sample is part of a study of T cell responses to AZD1222 COVID-19 vaccine. The germline CDR1 and CDR2 sequences are DFQATT and SNEGSKA (reference sequence). CDR3 length: 11 residues. The V gene lost 5 bases and the J gene lost 3 bases, with 7 bases spanning the gap. Clones were sequenced by immunoSEQ multiplex PCR, and TCRdb holds only the in-frame ones, with some missing. Altogether about 120,000 clones are present, approximately 90% being singletons, with the ten largest covering over 7.5%. The receptor's source is an adult who received the AZD1222 COVID-19 vaccine. This sample comprised peripheral blood, obtained 28 days after the second AZD1222 dose. The chain joins TRBV20-1 to TRBJ2-5; possibly TRBD1 for D (5 bases). CDR3: CSAQGKETQYF. The DNA of the CDR3 is TGCAGTGCTCAGGGTAAAGAGACCCAGTACTTC.